Shown below are 17 T cell receptor beta chains from a single sample sequenced in a study of T cells in Graves' hyperthyroidism and ophthalmopathy. Amplified TCR beta CDR3 regions came from RNA transcripts. RT-PCR in the first round (using the HTBI primer set) targeted the TCR CDR3. TCRdb called the multiplex PCR reads again in MiXCR, with one record for every CDR3 protein. The sample consists of some 250,000 distinct CDR3 sequences, 12% to 15% of them appearing once. The specimen sequenced was blood. Receptor source: a woman between 45 and 65 years old with Graves' hyperthyroidism that later progressed to Graves' ophthalmopathy.

The chain links TRBV19 to TRBJ2-5, with 10 positions matching TRBD1. Per the germline V gene, CDR1 is LNHDA and CDR2 is SQIVND (reference sequence). V gave up 3 bases and J gave up 3 bases; unmatched junction bases: 7. The CDR3 is made up of 16 amino acids. CDR3 region: CASSIWTGGLEETQYF. In nucleotides, the CDR3 is TGTGCCAGTAGTATCTGGACAGGGGGTTTAGAAGAGACCCAGTACTTC.

This clonotype turned up a few times. CDR3 sequence (DNA): TGTGCCAGCAGCGAGCTACGAGTGGGGACAGATACGCAGTATTTT. Amino acid sequence: CASSELRVGTDTQYF. The chain links TRBV5-8 to TRBJ2-3; no reliable D call. Trimming pared 4 bases from V and 3 bases from J, leaving 15 bases between. CDR1 is SGHTS, CDR2 YDEGEE, per germline. The CDR3 extends over 15 amino acids.

This clonotype was observed at least ten times. The chain joins TRBV12-3 or TRBV12-4 to TRBJ1-2, with D hard to call. This CDR3 spans 18 amino acids. The ends were cut back, 3 bases at V and 4 bases at J, with 24 bases in the middle. The CDR3 nucleotides are TGTGCCAGCAGTTTTCGAGGGCACAAGACACCTTCCCCCTATGGCTACACCTTC. It specifies CASSFRGHKTPSPYGYTF.

This clonotype was counted many times. The J gene is TRBJ1-1, the V gene TRBV5-1; D uncertain. The CDR3 runs to 13 residues. The germline V gene encodes CDR1 SGHRS and CDR2 YFSETQ. Trimming took 5 bases from V and 2 from J, leaving 10 bases between them. CDR3: CASSLSINTEAFF. In nucleotides, the CDR3 is TGCGCCAGCAGTCTTTCGATTAACACTGAAGCTTTCTTT.

In this sample, this clonotype turned up many times. The chain carries TRBV20-1 and TRBJ1-1; D is unresolved. Trimming took 3 bases from V and 1 from J, leaving 6 bases between them. Germline V gene lookup returns CDR1 DFQATT and CDR2 SNEGSKA (reference sequence). This CDR3 has 12 amino acids. The CDR3 DNA sequence: TGCAGTGCTAGCTTCGGGAACACTGAAGCTTTCTTT. Its protein is CSASFGNTEAFF.

Comments on this clonotype: Given a much more abundant clone one base away, this may be a read error. The chain joins TRBV7-9 to TRBJ2-3, with D tentatively TRBD1 (6 bases). Germline loops: CDR1 SEHNR, CDR2 FQNEAQ (reference sequence). The CDR3 sequence is 15 residues long. The CDR3 DNA reads as TGTGCCAACAGCTCTCGCCTTAGGGGGACAGATACGCAGTATTTT. Its protein is CANSSRLRGTDTQYF.

The sample holds a few counts of this clonotype. V is TRBV6-1 and J is TRBJ1-6, with 9 bases lining up with TRBD1. The CDR3 sequence is 16 residues long. V lost 3 bases to trimming and J lost 6 bases; unmatched junction nucleotides: 6. Germline V lookup: CDR1 MNHNS, CDR2 SASEGT. CDR3 in amino acids: CASSDLPGQGNSPLHF. DNA of the CDR3: TGTGCCAGCAGTGATTTACCGGGACAGGGTAATTCACCCCTCCACTTT.

As regards this clonotype: This may be a read error, as it is one base from a much larger clone. This CDR3 is missing its conserved last phenylalanine or tryptophan, likely due to a read error. J is TRBJ2-7 and V is TRBV3-1; D unresolved. Trimming shortened V by 0 bases and J by 6 bases, and 9 bases separated the two germline ends. Germline CDR1 is LGHDT and CDR2 is YNNKEL (reference sequence). This CDR3 contains 13 residues. The CDR3 DNA sequence: TGTGCCAGCAGCCAAGATTATGAGTCCGAGCAGTACCTC. It specifies CASSQDYESEQYL.

The rearrangement joins TRBV30 to TRBJ2-1; 8 nucleotides line up with TRBD2. The junction had 7 bases not matched to a gene; V was cut back by 2 bases and J by 7 bases. CDR3 length: 14 amino acids. Germline-derived CDR1 and CDR2 are GTSNPN and SVGIG (reference sequence). CDR3 bases: TGTGCCTGGAGTAGCGGGAGTATGAGTAATGAGCAGTTCTTC. It translates to CAWSSGSMSNEQFF.

This clonotype came up many times. The chain has TRBV2 and TRBJ1-1, with no clear D. This CDR3 has 13 amino acids. Trimming pared 10 bases from V and 4 bases from J, leaving 16 bases between. From germline, CDR1 is SNHLY and CDR2 FYNNEI. The CDR3 region has the DNA TGTGCCACCTCGGTTGGGGTCAGCACTGAAGCTTTCTTT. Its protein product is CATSVGVSTEAFF.

This clonotype was seen more than once but under ten times. The chain employs TRBV5-1 and TRBJ2-1, with 9 bases aligning to TRBD2. The junction had 5 bases not matched to a gene; V was cut back by 6 bases and J by 7 bases. CDR1 is SGHRS and CDR2 is YFSETQ in the germline V gene. There are 13 residues in the CDR3. CDR3 sequence reads: CASKAGGGNEQFF. DNA of the CDR3: TGCGCCAGCAAGGCGGGAGGGGGGAATGAGCAGTTCTTC.

V and J are TRBV18 and TRBJ2-1; a weak D match, TRBD1 (6 bases). The ends were cut back, 3 bases at V and 3 bases at J, with 12 bases in the middle. Germline loops: CDR1 KGHSH, CDR2 LQKENI. This CDR3 has 15 amino acids. CDR3 region: CASSPTQDSYNEQFF. The CDR3 DNA follows: TGTGCCAGCTCACCTACCCAGGACAGCTACAATGAGCAGTTCTTC.

This clonotype came up many times. This chain joins TRBV5-1 and TRBJ2-7; 12 bases map to TRBD2. J gave up 7 bases and V 1 base, and 6 bases lay outside the gene matches. The CDR3 runs to 15 residues. Germline V gives CDR1 SGHRS, CDR2 YFSETQ. CDR3 nucleotides: TGCGCCAGCAGCTTGACTAGCGGGAGGTCGTTTGAGCAGTACTTC. It translates to CASSLTSGRSFEQYF.

V and J are TRBV7-9 and TRBJ2-1; 7 bases are shared with TRBD2. V shed 8 bases, J shed 6 bases, and the junction held 22 bases outside the gene matches. The CDR3 has 18 residues. Germline V gene data show CDR1 as SEHNR and CDR2 as FQNEAQ (reference sequence). The CDR3 is CASLGTLREYVGSNEQFF. The CDR3 coding sequence is TGTGCCAGCTTGGGGACGTTGCGGGAGTACGTGGGTAGCAATGAGCAGTTCTTC.

This clonotype was seen only a few times. CDR3 amino acids: CASSPGRAGNTIYF. CDR3 in DNA: TGTGCCAGCTCACCAGGGAGAGCAGGAAACACCATATATTTT. The V and J genes are TRBV18 and TRBJ1-3; D remains ambiguous. The CDR3 runs 14 residues. CDR1 and CDR2 (germline): KGHSH, LQKENI. With 2 bases removed from V and 4 bases from J, the gap between germline ends came to 9 bases.

This clonotype was recorded many times. The chain employs TRBV28 and TRBJ1-1; D remains ambiguous. The V gene lost 8 bases and the J gene lost 3 bases, with 19 bases spanning the gap. CDR1 and CDR2 from the germline V gene are MDHEN and SYDVKM. This CDR3 contains 15 residues. This chain's CDR3 is CASGNQGQVYTEAFF. The CDR3 DNA is TGTGCCAGCGGCAACCAAGGGCAGGTGTACACTGAAGCTTTCTTT.

This clonotype was counted ten times or more. The chain links TRBV5-1 to TRBJ2-7; 9 bases map to TRBD1. Trimming removed 1 base from V and 1 base from J; junction bases left unmatched: 9. Germline V gives CDR1 SGHRS, CDR2 YFSETQ. The CDR3 has 17 amino acids. The CDR3 DNA reads TGCGCCAGCAGCTTGAACGTCTTAGGGACAGGGTCCTACGAGCAGTACTTC. Amino acid sequence: CASSLNVLGTGSYEQYF.